The rows below give T cell receptor beta chains drawn from one sample of a study of blood T cell repertoires in COVID-19. Using immunoSEQ multiplex PCR, the repertoire was profiled, and TCRdb retains in-frame clones only, with some absent. The data contain fewer than 150,000 clones, approximately 84% of them singletons. Sequencing was carried out using peripheral blood. The source is a woman aged 80 or over in a cohort sampled during active or convalescent COVID-19. Both conserved end residues are part of each CDR3. The order of the fields is J gene, D gene, V gene, clone size, CDR3 DNA, CDR3 protein. The D gene is left open where the match is weak. Some rows have no size entry. The others give once, few or many, or a class for an expanded clone.

TRBJ1-5 TRBD1 TRBV18 - TGTGCCAGCTCGCCCAACCCTTCGACAGGGACCAATCAGCCCCAGCATTTT CASSPNPSTGTNQPQHF
TRBJ2-3 TRBD2 TRBV7-9 - TGTGCCAGCAGCTTGGTAGCGGGCTCCACAGATACGCAGTATTTT CASSLVAGSTDTQYF
TRBJ1-5 - TRBV2 - TGTGCCAGCACCTACTCCCGGGACTTGAGCAATCAGCCCCAGCATTTT CASTYSRDLSNQPQHF
TRBJ2-5 TRBD1 TRBV10-3 - TGTGCCATCAGTGAGGGGACAGCTCAAGAGACCCAGTACTTC CAISEGTAQETQYF
TRBJ1-5 - TRBV6-6 - TGTGCCAGCAGTCCGGGACACCCTAGCAATCAGCCCCAGCATTTT CASSPGHPSNQPQHF
TRBJ1-1 - TRBV19 few TGTGCCAGTAAAAGGGAAGCGGCTATGAACACTGAAGCTTTCTTT CASKREAAMNTEAFF
TRBJ2-6 - TRBV5-3 - TGTGCCAGAAGGGGGCCGGGTCGGTCTGGGGCCAACGTCCTGACTTTC CARRGPGRSGANVLTF
TRBJ1-2 TRBD1 TRBV2 - TGTGCCAGCCCGGACAGGGGGTGGGATGGCTACACCTTC CASPDRGWDGYTF
TRBJ2-7 - TRBV5-4 - TGTGCCAGCAGTGAGGACAGCTCCTACGAGCAGTACTTC CASSEDSSYEQYF
TRBJ2-3 TRBD2 TRBV2 - TGTGCCAGCAGGGTAGCGGGGGGGACGAATACGCAGTATTTT CASRVAGGTNTQYF
TRBJ1-2 - TRBV18 - TGTGCCAGCTCACCACCGGGGGCCCTCTATGGCTACACCTTC CASSPPGALYGYTF
TRBJ1-6 TRBD1 TRBV6-2/TRBV6-3 - TGTGCCAGCAGTGGGACTGACAGGGCCAGAAATTCACCCCTCCACTTT CASSGTDRARNSPLHF
TRBJ1-2 - TRBV7-9 - TGTGCCAGCACCCCACAGGGAGTCGATGGCTACACCTTC CASTPQGVDGYTF
TRBJ2-1 TRBD2 TRBV24-1 - TGTGCCACCAGTGTGTTCGGGGGGGCAAATGTGAATGAGCAGTTCTTC CATSVFGGANVNEQFF
TRBJ2-1 TRBD1 TRBV9 - TGTGCCAGCAGCATCGGGACAGGGGAGAGCTCCTACAATGAGCAGTTCTTC CASSIGTGESSYNEQFF
TRBJ2-5 - TRBV12-3/TRBV12-4 - TGTGCCAGCAGTAGGAGGGAGACCCAGTACTTC CASSRRETQYF
TRBJ2-1 - TRBV3-1/TRBV3-2 - TGTGCCAGCAGCCTAGTGGGGAGCTCCTACAATGAGCAGTTCTTC CASSLVGSSYNEQFF
TRBJ2-1 TRBD1 TRBV7-6 - TGTGCCAGCAGCAGCTCGGGACAGGGGGCGTTAACTGAGCAGTTCTTC CASSSSGQGALTEQFF
TRBJ2-5 - TRBV5-1 few TGCGCCAGCAGCTTGCAGGAGACCCAGTACTTC CASSLQETQYF
TRBJ1-6 - TRBV3-1/TRBV3-2 - TGTGCCAGCAGCGGAGCACAGGGTGGAAATTCACCCCTCCACTTT CASSGAQGGNSPLHF
TRBJ2-7 - TRBV6-6 - TGTGCCAGCAGGGAACGCAGGGAAGGCTACGAGCAGTACTTC CASRERREGYEQYF
TRBJ2-7 TRBD1 TRBV10-3 - TGTGCCATCAGAATAGACAGGGCATTAGGCTACGAGCAGTACTTC CAIRIDRALGYEQYF
TRBJ2-5 - TRBV5-1 - TGCGCCAGCAGCTTCAACCCTTCGGGTGGGGCCGGCGAGACCCAGTACTTC CASSFNPSGGAGETQYF
TRBJ1-4 TRBD1 TRBV28 once TGTGCCAGCAGTCACCCCGGGACAGGGAGGATGGAACTGTTTTTT CASSHPGTGRMELFF
TRBJ2-5 TRBD1 TRBV12-3/TRBV12-4 - TGTGCCAGCAGTAAAGGGGGCGGGGAGACCCAGTACTTC CASSKGGGETQYF
TRBJ1-2 TRBD1 TRBV2 - TGTGCCAGCAGTGAAGCCGGGACAGGGGGACGCGGCTACACCTTC CASSEAGTGGRGYTF
TRBJ1-2 - TRBV21-1 few TGTGCCAGCAGCAACAGGACAGAAATTACTAACTATGGCTACACCTTC CASSNRTEITNYGYTF
TRBJ2-2 - TRBV30 - TGTGCCTGGAGGTCGCAGGGGATTCGCACCGGGGAGCTGTTTTTT CAWRSQGIRTGELFF
TRBJ1-2 - TRBV3-1/TRBV3-2 - TGTGCCAGCAGTCTCGCCGAAGGGGTGTGGGGCTACACCTTC CASSLAEGVWGYTF
TRBJ2-1 TRBD1 TRBV6-4 - TGTGCCAGCAGTGACAACTCGTTCGACAGGGAGATCTACAATGAGCAGTTCTTC CASSDNSFDREIYNEQFF
TRBJ1-4 - TRBV2 - TGTGCCAGCGGGGGCGAGGGGGAAAAACTGTTTTTT CASGGEGEKLFF
TRBJ2-1 TRBD2 TRBV5-4 - TGTGCCAGCAGCTTGGGAGGGGCTAGCGGGGGCAATGAGCAGTTCTTC CASSLGGASGGNEQFF
TRBJ1-6 - TRBV7-9 - TGTGCCAGCACTGCAGGGGAGTCACCCCTCCACTTT CASTAGESPLHF
TRBJ2-3 - TRBV5-1 - TGCGCCAGCAGCTCCGGGACTGTTTTAGATACGCAGTATTTT CASSSGTVLDTQYF
TRBJ1-1 - TRBV5-1 - TGCGCCAGCAGCCCCCGGCTTTCGGAGGCAGGCACTGAAGCTTTCTTT CASSPRLSEAGTEAFF
TRBJ2-7 TRBD2 TRBV29-1 few TGCAGCGGCGGGGGGATGTACGAGCAGTACTTC CSGGGMYEQYF
TRBJ1-1 - TRBV9 - TGTGCCAGCAGCGTAGACGGGATAAACACTGAAGCTTTCTTT CASSVDGINTEAFF
TRBJ2-3 TRBD1 TRBV7-8 - TGTGCCAGCAGACAGGGACAGGGGGCAGATACGCAGTATTTT CASRQGQGADTQYF
TRBJ2-5 - TRBV28 - TGTGCCAGCAGTTTATTGGGGACAACGGAGACCCAGTACTTC CASSLLGTTETQYF
TRBJ2-3 - TRBV21-1 - TGTGCCAGCAGCCCCCGAAGGCTAGCGGGCACAGATACGCAGTATTTT CASSPRRLAGTDTQYF
TRBJ2-5 - TRBV5-1 - TGCGCCAGCAGCTTTGCCGGGACATACAAAGAGACCCAGTACTTC CASSFAGTYKETQYF
TRBJ1-1 - TRBV6-6 - TGTGCCAGCAGTTTCATAGGGGACACTGAAGCTTTCTTT CASSFIGDTEAFF
TRBJ2-2 TRBD2 TRBV7-3 - TGTGCCAGCAGGACCATAGCGGGGGATCACGGGGAGCTGTTTTTT CASRTIAGDHGELFF